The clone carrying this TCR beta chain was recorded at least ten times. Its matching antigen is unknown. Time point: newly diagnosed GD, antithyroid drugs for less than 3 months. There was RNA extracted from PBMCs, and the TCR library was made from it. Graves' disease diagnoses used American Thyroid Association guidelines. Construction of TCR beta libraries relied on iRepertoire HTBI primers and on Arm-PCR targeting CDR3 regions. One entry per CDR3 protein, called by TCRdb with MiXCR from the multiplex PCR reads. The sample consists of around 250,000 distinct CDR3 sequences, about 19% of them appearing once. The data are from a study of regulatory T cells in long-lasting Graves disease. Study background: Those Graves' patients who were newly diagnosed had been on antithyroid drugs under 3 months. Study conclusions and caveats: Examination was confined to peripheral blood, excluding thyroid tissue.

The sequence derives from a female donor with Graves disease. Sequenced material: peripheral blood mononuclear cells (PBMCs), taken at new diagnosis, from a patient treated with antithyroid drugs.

The CDR3 DNA reads TGTGCCAGCAGGGGCAGCAATCAGCCCCAGCATTTT. Residues: CASRGSNQPQHF. The chain recombines TRBV12-3 or TRBV12-4 with TRBJ1-5; D uncertain. There are 12 residues in the CDR3. The V end lost 6 bases, the J end lost 1 base, and 4 bases lay between the germline ends.